The 8 T cell receptor beta chains below come from one sample, sequenced in a study of blood T cells in healthy people across ages. The authors ran a second PCR of about 7 to 11 cycles using a sample-barcoded 5' primer and a J-beta primer mix. TCRdb analysed the 5' RACE reads with MiXCR anew, one entry per CDR3 protein. The sample has fewer than 1.5 million distinct CDR3 sequences, about 40% seen once. Sequencing input: blood. The receptor set was obtained from a woman aged 18-29 years in good health.

The CDR3 DNA reads as TGTGCCAGCAGTTGGGCGACAGTCACAGATACGCAGTATTTT. It is translated as CASSWATVTDTQYF. The V gene is TRBV6-5, the J gene TRBJ2-3, with a tentative D call TRBD1 (5 bases). Germline CDR1 and CDR2: MNHEY and SVGAGI. The CDR3 has 14 amino acids. Trimming stripped 4 bases from V and 2 bases from J, with 10 bases between.

The chain uses TRBV6-5 and TRBJ2-1; the D gene is possibly TRBD2 (7 bases). The CDR3 runs 14 residues. Germline CDR1 reads MNHEY; CDR2 reads SVGAGI. V lost 2 bases and J 6 bases, leaving 11 bases between the germline ends. CDR3 nucleotides: TGTGCCAGCAGTTACGGGGGGGGCGGCAATGAGCAGTTCTTC. This translates into CASSYGGGGNEQFF.

The chain links TRBV5-1 to TRBJ2-5; 8 bases line up with TRBD2. After removal of 4 bases from V and 5 bases from J, the junction contained 7 bases not matched to a gene. Germline values: CDR1 SGHRS, CDR2 YFSETQ. The CDR3 contains 14 residues. The chain's CDR3 is CASSKTSAPETQYF. The CDR3 nucleotides are TGCGCCAGCAGCAAGACTAGCGCCCCGGAGACCCAGTACTTC.

The chain uses TRBV20-1 and TRBJ1-1; 11 bases line up with TRBD1. Per the germline V gene, CDR1 is DFQATT and CDR2 is SNEGSKA (reference sequence). V shed 5 bases and J 0 bases; nucleotides not matched to a gene: 11. The CDR3 is made up of 17 amino acids. The CDR3: CSAGGGQGGAMNTEAFF. The CDR3 coding sequence is TGCAGTGCTGGCGGGGGACAGGGGGGGGCGATGAACACTGAAGCTTTCTTT.

The chain couples TRBV7-6 to TRBJ2-7; maybe TRBD1 (6 bases). The CDR3 is 15 amino acids. In germline, CDR1 is SGHVS, CDR2 FNYEAQ. V lost 5 bases and J 2 bases, leaving 16 bases between the germline ends. Here the CDR3 reads CASSLQSDRAYEQYF. The CDR3 DNA reads as TGTGCCAGCAGCCTTCAGTCGGACAGAGCCTACGAGCAGTACTTC.

The chain uses TRBV4-1 and TRBJ2-7; tentatively, D is TRBD1 (6 bases). This CDR3 comprises 14 residues. The germline gives CDR1 MGHRA, CDR2 YSYEKL. V was shortened by 4 bases and J by 5 bases, with 15 bases between the two germline ends. CDR3 sequence reads: CASSRATGIDEQYF. The DNA for the CDR3 is TGCGCCAGCAGCCGCGCAACAGGGATCGACGAGCAGTACTTC.

The V and J genes are TRBV21-1 and TRBJ2-1. TRBV21-1 is termed a pseudogene. The CDR3 covers 14 residues. CDR3 sequence reads: CASSKDLRFNEQFF. DNA for the CDR3: TGTGCCAGCAGCAAAGATCTAAGGTTTAATGAGCAGTTCTTC.

The V call is TRBV20-1, the J call TRBJ2-1; 12 positions agree with TRBD2. Germline V lookup: CDR1 DFQATT, CDR2 SNEGSKA (reference sequence). V gave up 5 bases and J gave up 5 bases; unmatched junction bases: 7. This CDR3 comprises 15 residues. This CDR3 reads CSAPRLAGEHNEQFF. The CDR3 bases are TGCAGTGCTCCTAGACTAGCGGGAGAGCACAATGAGCAGTTCTTC.